The source of this T cell receptor beta chain is a study of T cells in localized non-small cell lung cancer. This CDR3 is built from 17 residues. Trimming at V came to 6 bases and at J to 6 bases, leaving 11 bases not matched to a gene. Germline assignment: CDR1 ENHRY and CDR2 SYGVKD. Assay: immunoSEQ multiplex PCR; the TCRdb copy retains only in-frame clones and omits some. The table lists approximately 61,000 clones, more than 80% of them singletons. On this clone itself: Its specificity is not known.

Whole-study findings and limits: Appearance in adjacent lung was seen for a median roughly 56 of the top 100 tumor clones. Sequencing was restricted to one tumor region; therefore, heterogeneity remains possible. In uninvolved adjacent lung, T cell clonality reached its highest value, exceeding tumor.

This sequence was found in a woman aged 40-70 years with stage I lung adenocarcinoma. This rearrangement joins TRBV10-3 to TRBJ2-3, with 14 nucleotides matching TRBD2. Sequences were derived from peripheral blood, sampled before any cancer treatment. CDR3 amino acids: CAIRASRGLAGEDTQYF. For the CDR3, the DNA is TGTGCCATCAGAGCGTCGCGGGGACTAGCGGGGGAGGATACGCAGTATTTT.